This T cell receptor beta chain was found in a study of tumour-infiltrating T cells in Burkitt lymphoma. Study in general: The Burkitt lymphoma cohort spanned all epidemiological subtypes. Survival, overall and progression-free, tracked with productive clonality. Study findings and constraints: Public clonotypes, several, appeared across numerous Burkitt lymphoma patients.

Profiling relied on immunoSEQ multiplex PCR, and the TCRdb table lists in-frame clones only, not all of them. The sample carries a few thousand clones, 13% to 15% recorded once. The CDR3 length is 16 residues. CDR1 MDHEN and CDR2 SYDVKM come from the germline V gene. V dropped 7 bases and J dropped 3 bases, with 21 bases sitting between them. Points on this clone: Its antigen is not identified.

This chain connects TRBV28 to TRBJ1-2; maybe TRBD1 (6 bases). The sequence was obtained from a human donor with Burkitt lymphoma. The sample consisted of tumor tissue. The CDR3 DNA follows: TGTGCCAGCACCTCCGGGGGGGGATACAGGGACTATGGCTACACCTTC. Its translation is CASTSGGGYRDYGYTF.